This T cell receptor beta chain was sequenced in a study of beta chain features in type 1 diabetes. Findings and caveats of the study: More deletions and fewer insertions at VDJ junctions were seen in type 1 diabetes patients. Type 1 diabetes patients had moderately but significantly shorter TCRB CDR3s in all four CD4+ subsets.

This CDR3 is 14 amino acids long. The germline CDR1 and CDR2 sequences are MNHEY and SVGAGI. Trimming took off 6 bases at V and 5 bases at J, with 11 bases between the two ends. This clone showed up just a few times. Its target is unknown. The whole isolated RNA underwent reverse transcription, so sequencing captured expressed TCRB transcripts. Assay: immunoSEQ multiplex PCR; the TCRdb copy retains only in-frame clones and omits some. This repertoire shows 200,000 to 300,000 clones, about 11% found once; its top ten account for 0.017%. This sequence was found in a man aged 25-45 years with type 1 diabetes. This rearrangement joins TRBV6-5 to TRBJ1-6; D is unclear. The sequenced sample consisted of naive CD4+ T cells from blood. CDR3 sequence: CASSLERDNSPLHF. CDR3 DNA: TGTGCCAGCAGCCTCGAGAGAGATAATTCACCCCTCCACTTT.